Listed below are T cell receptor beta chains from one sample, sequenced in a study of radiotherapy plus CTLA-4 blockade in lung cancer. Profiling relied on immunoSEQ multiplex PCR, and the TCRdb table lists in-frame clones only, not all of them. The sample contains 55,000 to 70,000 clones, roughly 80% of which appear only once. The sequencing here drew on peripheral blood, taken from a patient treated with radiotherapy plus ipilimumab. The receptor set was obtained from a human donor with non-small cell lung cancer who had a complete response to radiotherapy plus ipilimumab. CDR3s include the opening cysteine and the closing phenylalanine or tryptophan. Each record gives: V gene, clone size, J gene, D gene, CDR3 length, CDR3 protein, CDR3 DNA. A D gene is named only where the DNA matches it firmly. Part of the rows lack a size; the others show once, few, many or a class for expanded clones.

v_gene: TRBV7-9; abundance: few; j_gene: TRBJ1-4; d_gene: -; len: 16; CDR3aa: CASSLVSGTTNEKLFF; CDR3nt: TGTGCCAGCAGCTTAGTATCGGGAACAACTAATGAAAAACTGTTTTTT
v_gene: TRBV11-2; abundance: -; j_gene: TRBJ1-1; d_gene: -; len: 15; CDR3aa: CASSLIPTSNTEAFF; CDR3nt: TGTGCCAGCAGCTTAATTCCCACATCTAACACTGAAGCTTTCTTT
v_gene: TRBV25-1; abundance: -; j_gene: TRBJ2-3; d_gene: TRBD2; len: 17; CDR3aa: CASSTRTSGRAADTQYF; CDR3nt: TGTGCCAGCAGTACTCGGACTAGCGGGAGGGCCGCAGATACGCAGTATTTT
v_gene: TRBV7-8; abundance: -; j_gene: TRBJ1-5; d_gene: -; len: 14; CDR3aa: CASSSADWNQPQHF; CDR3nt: TGTGCCAGCAGCTCCGCCGACTGGAACCAGCCCCAGCATTTT
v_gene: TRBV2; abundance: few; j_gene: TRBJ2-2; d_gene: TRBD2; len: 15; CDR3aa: CASRRSGGNTGELFF; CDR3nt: TGTGCCAGCAGGCGGAGCGGGGGAAACACCGGGGAGCTGTTTTTT
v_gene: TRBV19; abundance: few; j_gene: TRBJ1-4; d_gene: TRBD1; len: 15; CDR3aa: CASTPNRGMDEKLFF; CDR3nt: TGTGCCAGTACCCCGAACAGGGGAATGGATGAAAAACTGTTTTTT
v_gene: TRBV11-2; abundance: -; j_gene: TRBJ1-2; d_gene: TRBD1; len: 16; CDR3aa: CASSLQSGTGNYGYTF; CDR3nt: TGTGCCAGCAGCTTACAATCCGGGACAGGGAACTATGGCTACACCTTC
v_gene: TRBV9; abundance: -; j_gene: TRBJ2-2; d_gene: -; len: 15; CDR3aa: CASSVIQGGAGELFF; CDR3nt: TGTGCCAGCAGCGTAATTCAAGGGGGGGCCGGGGAGCTGTTTTTT
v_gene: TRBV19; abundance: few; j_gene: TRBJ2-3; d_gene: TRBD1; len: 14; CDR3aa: CASTSGTGADTQYF; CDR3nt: TGTGCCAGTACTTCCGGGACAGGGGCAGATACGCAGTATTTT
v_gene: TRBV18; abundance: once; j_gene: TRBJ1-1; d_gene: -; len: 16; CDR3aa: CASSPPGRGRGTEAFF; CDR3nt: TGTGCCAGCTCACCACCGGGGAGGGGTAGGGGTACTGAAGCTTTCTTT
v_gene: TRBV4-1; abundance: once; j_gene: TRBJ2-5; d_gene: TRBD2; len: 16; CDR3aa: CASSQLRDASGETQYF; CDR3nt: TGCGCCAGCAGCCAGCTCCGAGACGCTAGCGGAGAGACCCAGTACTTC
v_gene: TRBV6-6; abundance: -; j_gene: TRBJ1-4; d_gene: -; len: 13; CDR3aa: CASTQGGGEKLFF; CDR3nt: TGTGCCAGCACACAGGGCGGGGGGGAAAAACTGTTTTTT
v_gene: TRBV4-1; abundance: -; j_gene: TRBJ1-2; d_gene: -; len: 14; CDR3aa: CASSHPVAGNGYTF; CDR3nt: TGCGCCAGCAGCCACCCCGTGGCAGGTAATGGCTACACCTTC
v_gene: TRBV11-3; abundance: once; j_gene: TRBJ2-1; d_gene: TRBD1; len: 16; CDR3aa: CASSPSGTGTYNEQFF; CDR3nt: TGTGCCAGCAGCCCCTCCGGGACAGGGACCTACAATGAGCAGTTCTTC
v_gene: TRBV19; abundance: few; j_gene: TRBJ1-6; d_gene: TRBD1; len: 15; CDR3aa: CASIGGTGSNSPLHF; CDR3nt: TGTGCCAGTATCGGGGGGACAGGGAGTAATTCACCCCTCCACTTT
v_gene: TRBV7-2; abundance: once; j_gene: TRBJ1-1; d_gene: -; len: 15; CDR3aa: CASSERQLLSTEAFF; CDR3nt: TGTGCCAGCAGCGAGAGACAGCTGTTGAGCACTGAAGCTTTCTTT
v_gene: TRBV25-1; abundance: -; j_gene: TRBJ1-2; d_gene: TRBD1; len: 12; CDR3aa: CASRGTGYGYTF; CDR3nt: TGTGCCAGCAGGGGGACAGGTTATGGCTACACCTTC
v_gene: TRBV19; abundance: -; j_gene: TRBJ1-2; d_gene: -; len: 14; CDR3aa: CASSMTPAPFGYTF; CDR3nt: TGTGCCAGTAGTATGACACCAGCCCCCTTCGGCTACACCTTC
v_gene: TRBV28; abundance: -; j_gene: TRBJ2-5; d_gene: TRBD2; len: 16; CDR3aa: CASRKLPGGEGETQYF; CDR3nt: TGTGCCAGCAGAAAGCTCCCGGGGGGGGAGGGGGAGACCCAGTACTTC
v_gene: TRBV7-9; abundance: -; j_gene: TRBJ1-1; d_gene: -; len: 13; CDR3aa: CASSLSPSTEAFF; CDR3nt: TGTGCCAGCAGCTTATCACCGAGCACTGAAGCTTTCTTT
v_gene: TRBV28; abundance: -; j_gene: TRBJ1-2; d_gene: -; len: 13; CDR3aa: CASSFGSNYGYTF; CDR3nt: TGTGCCAGCAGTTTTGGCAGTAACTATGGCTACACCTTC
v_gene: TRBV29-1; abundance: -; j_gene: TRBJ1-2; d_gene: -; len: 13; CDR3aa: CSVVVGSGLDYTF; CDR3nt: TGCAGCGTTGTTGTGGGCAGCGGTTTGGACTACACCTTC
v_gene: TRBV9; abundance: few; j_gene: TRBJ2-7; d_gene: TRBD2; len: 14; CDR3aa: CASSAGTTSYEQYF; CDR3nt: TGTGCCAGCAGCGCCGGGACTACCTCCTACGAGCAGTACTTC
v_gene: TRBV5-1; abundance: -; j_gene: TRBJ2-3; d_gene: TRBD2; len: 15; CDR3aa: CASSTAAGAADTQYF; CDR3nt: TGCGCCAGCAGCACAGCAGCGGGAGCGGCCGATACGCAGTATTTT
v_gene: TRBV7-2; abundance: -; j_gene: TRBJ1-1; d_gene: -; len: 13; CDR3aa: CASSLVGRREAFF; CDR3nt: TGTGCCAGCAGCTTGGTGGGCCGCCGGGAAGCTTTCTTT
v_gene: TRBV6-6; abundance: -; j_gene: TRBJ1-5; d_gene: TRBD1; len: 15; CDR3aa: CASSPTGEAPDPQHF; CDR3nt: TGTGCCAGCAGCCCTACAGGGGAGGCCCCCGATCCCCAGCATTTT